This T cell receptor beta chain was retrieved from a study of PD-1 and CTLA-4 blockade in melanoma. Profiling relied on immunoSEQ multiplex PCR, and the TCRdb table lists in-frame clones only, not all of them. The table records 10,000 to 13,000 clones, roughly four fifths of them present only once. Germline-derived CDR1 and CDR2 are MGHRA and YSYEKL. The CDR3 contains 13 residues. Trimming removed 2 bases at V and 0 bases at J, with 2 bases between. The sample holds one count of this clone. The J gene is TRBJ1-5, the V gene TRBV4-1, with unresolved D. The origin of this receptor is a human donor with melanoma. The sample consisted of CD8+ T cells from peripheral blood, taken from a patient given anti-PD-1 treatment. The CDR3 loop reads CASSQISNQPQHF. CDR3 DNA sequence: TGCGCCAGCAGCCAAATTAGCAATCAGCCCCAGCATTTT.